Below, 2 T cell receptor beta chains from the same sample are listed, as sequenced in a study of T-cell memory formation after mild COVID-19. TCRdb re-analysed the 5' RACE reads in MiXCR, keeping a single row per CDR3 protein. The repertoire holds about 340,000 distinct CDR3 sequences, with over 10% as singletons. The material sequenced was PBMCs or a T cell subset sorted from them (not recorded which). The receptors were sampled from a man between 18 and 35 years old who had mild COVID-19 (a few samples of this study predate the infection). Cell type and time point are not known.

The J gene is TRBJ1-3, the V gene TRBV27; no clear D. Germline V gene lookup returns CDR1 MNHEY and CDR2 SMNVEV (reference sequence). Trimming cost V 2 bases and J 0 bases, with 8 bases left between them. This CDR3 contains 15 residues. CDR3 sequence: CASSLNPVSGNTIYF. The DNA for the CDR3 is TGTGCCAGCAGTTTAAATCCAGTCTCTGGAAACACCATATATTTT.

This clonotype was detected many times. CDR3 in DNA: TGCGCCAGCAGTGCAATAGATACGCAGTATTTT. It is translated as CASSAIDTQYF. The chain couples TRBV10-2 to TRBJ2-3; no reliable D call. V was cut by 4 bases and J by 5 bases, with 4 bases left in between. The CDR3 covers 11 residues. From germline, CDR1 is WSHSY and CDR2 SAAADI.